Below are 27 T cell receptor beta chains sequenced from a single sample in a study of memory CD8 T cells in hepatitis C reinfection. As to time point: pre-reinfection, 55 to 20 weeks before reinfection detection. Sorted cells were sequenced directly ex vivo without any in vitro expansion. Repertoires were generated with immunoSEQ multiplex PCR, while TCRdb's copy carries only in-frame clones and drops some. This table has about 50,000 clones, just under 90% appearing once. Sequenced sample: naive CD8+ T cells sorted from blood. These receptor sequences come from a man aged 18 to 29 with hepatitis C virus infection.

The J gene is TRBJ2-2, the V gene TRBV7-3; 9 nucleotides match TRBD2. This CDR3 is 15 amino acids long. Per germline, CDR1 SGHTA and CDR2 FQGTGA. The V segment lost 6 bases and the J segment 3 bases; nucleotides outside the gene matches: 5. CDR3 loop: CASSLAGGDTGELFF. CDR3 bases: TGTGCCAGCAGTCTTGCGGGAGGGGACACCGGGGAGCTGTTTTTT.

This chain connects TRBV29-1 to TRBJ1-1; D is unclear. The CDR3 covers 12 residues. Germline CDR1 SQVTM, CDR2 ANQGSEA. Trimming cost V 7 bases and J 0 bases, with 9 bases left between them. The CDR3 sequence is CSARDLNTEAFF. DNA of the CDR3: TGCAGCGCCCGGGATTTGAACACTGAAGCTTTCTTT.

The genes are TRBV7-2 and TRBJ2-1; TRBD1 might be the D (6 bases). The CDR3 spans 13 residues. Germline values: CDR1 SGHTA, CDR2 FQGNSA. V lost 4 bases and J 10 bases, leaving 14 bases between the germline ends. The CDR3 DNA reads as TGTGCCAGCAGCTCCTGGGACATTCAAGAGCAGTTCTTC. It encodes CASSSWDIQEQFF.

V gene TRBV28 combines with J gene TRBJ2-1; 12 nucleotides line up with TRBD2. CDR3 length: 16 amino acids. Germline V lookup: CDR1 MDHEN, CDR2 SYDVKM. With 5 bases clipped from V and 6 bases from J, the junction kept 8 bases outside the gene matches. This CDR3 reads CASSPLAGGPSNEQFF. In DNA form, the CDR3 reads TGTGCCAGCAGTCCGCTAGCGGGAGGGCCGAGCAATGAGCAGTTCTTC. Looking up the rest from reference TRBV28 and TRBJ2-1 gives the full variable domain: DVKVTQSSRYLVKRTGEKVFLECVQDMDHENMFWYRQDPGLGLRLIYFSYDVKMKEKGDIPEGYSVSREKKERFSLILESASTNQTSMYLCASSPLAGGPSNEQFFGPGTRLTVL.

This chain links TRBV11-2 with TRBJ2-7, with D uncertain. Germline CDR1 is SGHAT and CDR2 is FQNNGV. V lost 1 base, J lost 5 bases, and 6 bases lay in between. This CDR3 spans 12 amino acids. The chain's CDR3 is CASSLGVNEQYF. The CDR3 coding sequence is TGTGCCAGCAGCTTAGGCGTGAACGAGCAGTACTTC.

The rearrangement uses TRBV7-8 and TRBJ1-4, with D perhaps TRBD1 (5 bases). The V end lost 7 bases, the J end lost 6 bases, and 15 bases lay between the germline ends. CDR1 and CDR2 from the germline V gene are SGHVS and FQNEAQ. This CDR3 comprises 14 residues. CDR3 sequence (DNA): TGTGCCAGCACCCTAGGGGTGGTGGATGAAAAACTGTTTTTT. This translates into CASTLGVVDEKLFF. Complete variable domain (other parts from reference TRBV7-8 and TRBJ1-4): GAGVSQSPRYKVAKRGQDVALRCDPISGHVSLFWYQQALGQGPEFLTYFQNEAQLDKSGLPSDRFFAERPEGSVSTLKIQRTQQEDSAVYLCASTLGVVDEKLFFGSGTQLSVL.

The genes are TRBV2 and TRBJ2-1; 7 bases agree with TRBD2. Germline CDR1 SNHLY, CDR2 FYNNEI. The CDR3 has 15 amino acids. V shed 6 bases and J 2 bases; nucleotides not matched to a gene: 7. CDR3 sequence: CASSRGGSAYNEQFF. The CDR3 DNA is TGTGCCAGCAGCCGTGGCGGGAGCGCCTACAATGAGCAGTTCTTC.

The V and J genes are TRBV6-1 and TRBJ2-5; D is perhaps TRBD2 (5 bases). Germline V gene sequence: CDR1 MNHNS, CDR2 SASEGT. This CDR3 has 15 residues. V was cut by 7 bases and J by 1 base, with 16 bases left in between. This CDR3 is CASIKVPGIQETQYF. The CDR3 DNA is TGTGCCAGCATCAAGGTTCCGGGAATCCAAGAGACCCAGTACTTC.

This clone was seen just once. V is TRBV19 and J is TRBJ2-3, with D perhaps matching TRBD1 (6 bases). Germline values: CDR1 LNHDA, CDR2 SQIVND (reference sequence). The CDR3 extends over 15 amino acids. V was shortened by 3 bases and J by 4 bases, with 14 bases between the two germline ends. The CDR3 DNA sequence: TGTGCCAGTAGTATCGGTACAGGGCTGGCAGATACGCAGTATTTT. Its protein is CASSIGTGLADTQYF.

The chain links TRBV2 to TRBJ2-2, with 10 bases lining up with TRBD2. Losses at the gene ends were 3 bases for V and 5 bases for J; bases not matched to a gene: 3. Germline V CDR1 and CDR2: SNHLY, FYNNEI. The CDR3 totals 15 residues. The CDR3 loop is CASSDPSGSTGELFF. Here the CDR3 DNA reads TGTGCCAGCAGTGACCCTAGCGGGAGTACCGGGGAGCTGTTTTTT.

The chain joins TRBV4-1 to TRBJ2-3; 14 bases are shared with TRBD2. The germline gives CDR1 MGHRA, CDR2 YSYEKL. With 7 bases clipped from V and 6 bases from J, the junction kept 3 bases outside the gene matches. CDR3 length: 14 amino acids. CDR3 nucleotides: TGCGCCAGCACCCGGACTAGCGGGGGGGATACGCAGTATTTT. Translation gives CASTRTSGGDTQYF.

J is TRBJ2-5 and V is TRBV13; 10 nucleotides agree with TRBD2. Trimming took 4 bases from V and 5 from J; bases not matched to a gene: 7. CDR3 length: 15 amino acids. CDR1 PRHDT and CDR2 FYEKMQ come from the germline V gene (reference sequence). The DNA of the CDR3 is TGTGCCAGCAGCTGGACTAGCGGCTCCGAGGAGACCCAGTACTTC. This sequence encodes CASSWTSGSEETQYF.

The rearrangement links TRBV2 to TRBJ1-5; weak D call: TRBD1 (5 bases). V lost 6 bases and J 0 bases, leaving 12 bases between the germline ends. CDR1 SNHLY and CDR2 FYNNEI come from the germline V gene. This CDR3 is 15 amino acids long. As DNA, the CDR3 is TGTGCCAGCAGGCCGACAGATTATAGCAATCAGCCCCAGCATTTT. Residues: CASRPTDYSNQPQHF.

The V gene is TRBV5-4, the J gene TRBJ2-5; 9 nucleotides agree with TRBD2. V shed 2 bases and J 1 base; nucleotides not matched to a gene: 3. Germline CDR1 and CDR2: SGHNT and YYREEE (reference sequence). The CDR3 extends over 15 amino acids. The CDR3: CASSLPTSGQETQYF. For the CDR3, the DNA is TGTGCCAGCAGCTTACCGACTAGCGGCCAAGAGACCCAGTACTTC.

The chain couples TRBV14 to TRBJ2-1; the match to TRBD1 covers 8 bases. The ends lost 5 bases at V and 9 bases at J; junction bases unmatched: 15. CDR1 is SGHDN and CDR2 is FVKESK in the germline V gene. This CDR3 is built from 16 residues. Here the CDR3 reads CASSSGDRPLFGEQFF. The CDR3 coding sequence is TGTGCCAGCAGCTCCGGGGACAGGCCTTTGTTCGGTGAGCAGTTCTTC.

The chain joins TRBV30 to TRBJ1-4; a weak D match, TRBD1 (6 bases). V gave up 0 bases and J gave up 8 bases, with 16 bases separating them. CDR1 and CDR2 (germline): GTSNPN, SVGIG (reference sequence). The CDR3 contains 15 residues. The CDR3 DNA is TGTGCCTGGAGTGTATTAGGCACAGGGATCGAAAAACTGTTTTTT. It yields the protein CAWSVLGTGIEKLFF.

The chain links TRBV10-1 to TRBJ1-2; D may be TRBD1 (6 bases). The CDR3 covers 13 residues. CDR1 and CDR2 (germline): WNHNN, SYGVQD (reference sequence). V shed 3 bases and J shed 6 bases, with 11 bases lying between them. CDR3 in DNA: TGCGCCAGCAGTGACACAGGGTCCGATGGCTACACCTTC. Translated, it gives CASSDTGSDGYTF.

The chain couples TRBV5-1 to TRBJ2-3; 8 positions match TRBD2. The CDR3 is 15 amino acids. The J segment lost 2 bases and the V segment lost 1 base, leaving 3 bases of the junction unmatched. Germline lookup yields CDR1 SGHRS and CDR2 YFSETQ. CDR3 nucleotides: TGCGCCAGCAGCTTGCTGACTAGCGTCACAGATACGCAGTATTTT. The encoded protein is CASSLLTSVTDTQYF. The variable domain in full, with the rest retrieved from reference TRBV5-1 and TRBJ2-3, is KAGVTQTPRYLIKTRGQQVTLSCSPISGHRSVSWYQQTPGQGLQFLFEYFSETQRNKGNFPGRFSGRQFSNSRSEMNVSTLELGDSALYLCASSLLTSVTDTQYFGPGTRLTVL.

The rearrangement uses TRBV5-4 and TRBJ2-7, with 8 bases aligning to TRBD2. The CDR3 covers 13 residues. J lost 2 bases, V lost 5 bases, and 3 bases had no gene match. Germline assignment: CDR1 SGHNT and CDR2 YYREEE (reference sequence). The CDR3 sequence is CASSSGIPYEQYF. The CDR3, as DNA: TGTGCCAGCAGTAGCGGGATTCCCTACGAGCAGTACTTC.

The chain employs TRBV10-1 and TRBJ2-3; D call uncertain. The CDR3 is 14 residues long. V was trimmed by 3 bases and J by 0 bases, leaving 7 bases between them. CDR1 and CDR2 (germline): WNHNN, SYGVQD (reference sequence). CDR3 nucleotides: TGCGCCAGCAGTGACTCTAGAAGCACAGATACGCAGTATTTT. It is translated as CASSDSRSTDTQYF.

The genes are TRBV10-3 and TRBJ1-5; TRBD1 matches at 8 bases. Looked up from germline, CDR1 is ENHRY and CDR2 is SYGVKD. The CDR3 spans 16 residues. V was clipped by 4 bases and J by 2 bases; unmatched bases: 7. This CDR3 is CAISATGGEGNQPQHF. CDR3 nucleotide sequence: TGTGCCATCAGTGCAACAGGGGGGGAAGGCAATCAGCCCCAGCATTTT.

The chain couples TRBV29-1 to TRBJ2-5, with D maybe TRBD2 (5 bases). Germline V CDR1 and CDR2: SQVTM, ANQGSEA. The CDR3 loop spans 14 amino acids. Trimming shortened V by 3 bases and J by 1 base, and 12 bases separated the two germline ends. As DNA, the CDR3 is TGCAGCGTTGATAGCGCGAATTTCCAAGAGACCCAGTACTTC. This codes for CSVDSANFQETQYF.

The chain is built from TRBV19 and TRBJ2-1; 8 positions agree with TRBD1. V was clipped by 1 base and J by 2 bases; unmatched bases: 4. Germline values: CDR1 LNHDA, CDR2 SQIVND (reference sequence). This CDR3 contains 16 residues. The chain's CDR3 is CASSIGAGGTYNEQFF. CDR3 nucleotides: TGTGCCAGTAGTATAGGGGCAGGGGGCACCTACAATGAGCAGTTCTTC.

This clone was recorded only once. CDR3 DNA sequence: TGTGCCAGCAGACCGGGGACAGGGATGCAGACCCAGTACTTC. This codes for CASRPGTGMQTQYF. The J gene is TRBJ2-5, the V gene TRBV6-5; TRBD1 aligns across 9 bases. With V trimmed by 6 bases and J by 6 bases, 8 bases remained unmatched. The CDR3 totals 14 residues. Germline CDR1 MNHEY, CDR2 SVGAGI.

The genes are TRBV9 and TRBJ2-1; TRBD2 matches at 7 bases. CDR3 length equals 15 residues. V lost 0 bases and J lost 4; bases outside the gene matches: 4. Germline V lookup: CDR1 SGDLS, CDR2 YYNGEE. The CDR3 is CASSVASGMYNEQFF. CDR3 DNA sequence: TGTGCCAGCAGCGTAGCCAGCGGGATGTACAATGAGCAGTTCTTC.

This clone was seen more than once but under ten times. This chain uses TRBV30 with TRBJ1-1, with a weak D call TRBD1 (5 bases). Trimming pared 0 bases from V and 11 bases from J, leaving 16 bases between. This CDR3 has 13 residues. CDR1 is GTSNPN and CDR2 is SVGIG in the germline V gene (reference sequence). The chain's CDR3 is CAWSVNMAGKAFF. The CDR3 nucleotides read TGTGCCTGGAGTGTAAATATGGCAGGGAAGGCTTTCTTT.

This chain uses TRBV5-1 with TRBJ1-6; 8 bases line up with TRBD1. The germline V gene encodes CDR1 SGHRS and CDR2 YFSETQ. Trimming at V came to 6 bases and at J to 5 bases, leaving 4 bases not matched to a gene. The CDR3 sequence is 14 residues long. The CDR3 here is CASNPTGDNSPLHF. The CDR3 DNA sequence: TGCGCCAGCAACCCGACAGGGGATAATTCACCCCTCCACTTT.